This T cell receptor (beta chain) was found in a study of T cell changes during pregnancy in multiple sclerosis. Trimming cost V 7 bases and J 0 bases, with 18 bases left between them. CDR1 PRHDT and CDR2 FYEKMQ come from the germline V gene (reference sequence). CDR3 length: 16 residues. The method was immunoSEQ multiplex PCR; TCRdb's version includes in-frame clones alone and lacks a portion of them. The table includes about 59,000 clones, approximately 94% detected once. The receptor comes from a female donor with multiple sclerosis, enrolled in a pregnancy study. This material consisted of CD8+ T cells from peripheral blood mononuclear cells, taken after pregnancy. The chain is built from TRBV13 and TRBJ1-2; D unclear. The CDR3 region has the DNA TGTGCCAGCAACGACCGGCAGTACGGAGCTAACTATGGCTACACCTTC. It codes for CASNDRQYGANYGYTF.